This T cell receptor (beta chain) was observed in a study of blood T cell repertoires in COVID-19. In the study overall: Sources were T cells, B-cell-depleted T cells, or PBMCs; the material itself was cDNA or gDNA.

V was pared by 4 bases and J by 7 bases, with 7 bases of the junction left unmatched. CDR1 is LNHDA, CDR2 SQIVND, per germline (reference sequence). The CDR3 is 14 amino acids. Using immunoSEQ multiplex PCR, the repertoire was profiled, and TCRdb retains in-frame clones only, with some absent. The sample records roughly 200,000 clones, 86% being singletons. The sequence was collected from a woman aged 45-65 years in a cohort exposed to, infected with or recovered from COVID-19 (not recorded which). The chain recombines TRBV19 with TRBJ1-2, with 9 bases aligning to TRBD1. Sequences were obtained from PBMCs or T cells enriched from blood (not recorded which). The CDR3 bases are TGTGCCAGTAGTACCGGGACAGGGTCATTTGGCTACACCTTC. Its translation: CASSTGTGSFGYTF.